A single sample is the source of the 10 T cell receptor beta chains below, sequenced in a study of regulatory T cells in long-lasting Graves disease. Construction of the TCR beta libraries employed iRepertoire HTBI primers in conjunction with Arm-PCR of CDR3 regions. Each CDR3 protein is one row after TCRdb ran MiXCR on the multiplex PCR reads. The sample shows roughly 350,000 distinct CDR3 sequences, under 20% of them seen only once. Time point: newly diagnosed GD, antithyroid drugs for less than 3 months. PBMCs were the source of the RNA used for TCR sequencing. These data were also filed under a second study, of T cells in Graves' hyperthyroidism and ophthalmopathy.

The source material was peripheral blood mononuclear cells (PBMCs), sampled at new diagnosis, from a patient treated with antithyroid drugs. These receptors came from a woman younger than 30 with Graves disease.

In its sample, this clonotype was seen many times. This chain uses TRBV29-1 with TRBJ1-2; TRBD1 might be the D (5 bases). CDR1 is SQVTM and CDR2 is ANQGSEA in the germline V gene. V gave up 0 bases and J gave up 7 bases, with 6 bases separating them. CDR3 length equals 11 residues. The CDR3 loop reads CSVEEGAGYTF. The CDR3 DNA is TGCAGCGTTGAAGAAGGGGCTGGCTACACCTTC. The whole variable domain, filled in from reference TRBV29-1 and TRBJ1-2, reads SAVISQKPSRDICQRGTSLTIQCQVDSQVTMMFWYRQQPGQSLTLIATANQGSEATYESGFVIDKFPISRPNLTFSTLTVSNMSPEDSSIYLCSVEEGAGYTFGSGTRLTVV.

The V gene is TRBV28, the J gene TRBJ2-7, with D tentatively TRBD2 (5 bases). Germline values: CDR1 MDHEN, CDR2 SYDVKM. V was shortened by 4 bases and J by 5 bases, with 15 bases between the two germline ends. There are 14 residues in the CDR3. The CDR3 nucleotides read TGTGCCAGCAGTTGGCGATCAACTAGTCACGAGCAGTACTTC. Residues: CASSWRSTSHEQYF.

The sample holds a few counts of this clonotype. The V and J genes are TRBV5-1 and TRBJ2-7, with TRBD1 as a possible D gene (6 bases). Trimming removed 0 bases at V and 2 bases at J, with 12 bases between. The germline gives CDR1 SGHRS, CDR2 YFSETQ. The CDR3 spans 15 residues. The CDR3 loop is CASSLARDIPYEQYF. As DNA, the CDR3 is TGCGCCAGCAGCTTGGCAAGGGACATACCCTACGAGCAGTACTTC.

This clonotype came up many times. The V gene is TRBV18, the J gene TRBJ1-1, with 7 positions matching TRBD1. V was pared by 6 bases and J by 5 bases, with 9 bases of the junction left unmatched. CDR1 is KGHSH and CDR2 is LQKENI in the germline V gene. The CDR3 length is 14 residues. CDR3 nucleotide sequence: TGTGCCAGCTCCCCAGTACAGGGGAAGACTGAAGCTTTCTTT. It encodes CASSPVQGKTEAFF.

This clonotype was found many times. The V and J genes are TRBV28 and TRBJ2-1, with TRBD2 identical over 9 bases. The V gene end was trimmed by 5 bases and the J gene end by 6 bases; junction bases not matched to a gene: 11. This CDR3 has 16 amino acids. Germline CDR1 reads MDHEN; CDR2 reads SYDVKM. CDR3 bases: TGTGCCAGCAGTCGCCGTACGGGACTAGCTGGCAATGAGCAGTTCTTC. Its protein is CASSRRTGLAGNEQFF.

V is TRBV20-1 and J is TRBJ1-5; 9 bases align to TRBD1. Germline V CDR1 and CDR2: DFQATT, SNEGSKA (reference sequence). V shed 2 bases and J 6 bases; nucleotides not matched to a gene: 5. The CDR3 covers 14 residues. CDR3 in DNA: TGCAGTGCTAGAAGGGGACAGGGAACTCAGCCCCAGCATTTT. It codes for CSARRGQGTQPQHF.

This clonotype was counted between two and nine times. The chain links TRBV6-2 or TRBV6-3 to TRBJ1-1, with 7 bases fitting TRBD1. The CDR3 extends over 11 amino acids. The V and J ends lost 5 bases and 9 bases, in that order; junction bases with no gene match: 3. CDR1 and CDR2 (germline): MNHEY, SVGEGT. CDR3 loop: CASSPGGKAFF. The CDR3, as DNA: TGTGCCAGCAGTCCAGGGGGGAAAGCTTTCTTT.

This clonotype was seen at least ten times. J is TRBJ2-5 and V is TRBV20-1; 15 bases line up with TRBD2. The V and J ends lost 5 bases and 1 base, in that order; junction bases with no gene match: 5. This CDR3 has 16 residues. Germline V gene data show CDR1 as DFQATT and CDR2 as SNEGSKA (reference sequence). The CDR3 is CSASGTSGRTQETQYF. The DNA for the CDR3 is TGCAGTGCTTCCGGGACTAGCGGGAGGACCCAAGAGACCCAGTACTTC.

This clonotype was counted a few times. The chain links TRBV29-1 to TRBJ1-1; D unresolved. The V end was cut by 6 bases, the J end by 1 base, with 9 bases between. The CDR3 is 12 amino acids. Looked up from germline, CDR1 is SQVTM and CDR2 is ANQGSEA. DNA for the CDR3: TGCAGCGTCCTGACGGCGAACACTGAAGCTTTCTTT. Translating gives CSVLTANTEAFF. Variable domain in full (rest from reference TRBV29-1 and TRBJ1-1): SAVISQKPSRDICQRGTSLTIQCQVDSQVTMMFWYRQQPGQSLTLIATANQGSEATYESGFVIDKFPISRPNLTFSTLTVSNMSPEDSSIYLCSVLTANTEAFFGQGTRLTVV.

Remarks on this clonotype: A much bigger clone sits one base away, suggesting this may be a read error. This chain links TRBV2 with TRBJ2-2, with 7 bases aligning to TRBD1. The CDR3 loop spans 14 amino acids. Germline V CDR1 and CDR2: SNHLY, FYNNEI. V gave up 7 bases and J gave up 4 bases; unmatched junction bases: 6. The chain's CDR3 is CASNRDRSTGELFF. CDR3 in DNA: TGTGCCAGCAACCGGGACAGAAGCACCGGGGAGCTGTTTTTT.